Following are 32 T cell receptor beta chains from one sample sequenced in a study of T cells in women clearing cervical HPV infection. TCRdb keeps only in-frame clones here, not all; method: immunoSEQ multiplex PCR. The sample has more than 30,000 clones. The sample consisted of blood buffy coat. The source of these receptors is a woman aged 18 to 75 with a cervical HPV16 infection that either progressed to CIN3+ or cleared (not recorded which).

Partial CDR3 DNA: TGTGCCAGCAGTGGCTATCCGGGACAGGGTTGGTACGAC. It translates to CASSGYPGQGWYD. The full CDR3 reads CASSGYPGQGWYDYTF. The chain has TRBV6-1 and TRBJ1-2; TRBD1 matches 9 bases. Read sequence stops 3 residues before the CDR3 end, and the germline J gene provides the missing end. Per germline, CDR1 MNHNS and CDR2 SASEGT. The CDR3 contains 16 residues.

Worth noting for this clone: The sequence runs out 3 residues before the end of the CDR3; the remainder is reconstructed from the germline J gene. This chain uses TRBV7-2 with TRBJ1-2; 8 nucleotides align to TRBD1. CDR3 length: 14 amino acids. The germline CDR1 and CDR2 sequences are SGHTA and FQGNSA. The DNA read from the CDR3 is TGTGCCAGCAGCTACGGGACAGGCTCCTACGAC. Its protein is CASSYGTGSYD. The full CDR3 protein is CASSYGTGSYDYTF.

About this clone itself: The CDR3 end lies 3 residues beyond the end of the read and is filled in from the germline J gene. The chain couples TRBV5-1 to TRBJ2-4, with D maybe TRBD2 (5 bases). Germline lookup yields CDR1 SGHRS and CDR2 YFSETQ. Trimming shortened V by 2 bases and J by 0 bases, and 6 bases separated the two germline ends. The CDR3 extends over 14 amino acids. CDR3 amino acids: CASSFGEAKNIQYF. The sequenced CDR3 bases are TGCGCCAGCAGCTTCGGGGAAGCCAAAAACATT.

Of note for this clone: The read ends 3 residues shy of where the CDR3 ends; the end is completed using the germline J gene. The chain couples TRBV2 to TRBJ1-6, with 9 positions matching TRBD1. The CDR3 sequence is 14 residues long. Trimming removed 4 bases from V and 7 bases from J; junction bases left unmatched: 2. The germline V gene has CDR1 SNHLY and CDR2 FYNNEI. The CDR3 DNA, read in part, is TGTGCCAGCAGTGCCGACAGGGGGAATTCACCC. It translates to CASSADRGNSP. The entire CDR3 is CASSADRGNSPLHF.

The sequenced part of the CDR3 DNA is TGTGCCAGCAGTGAAGGCGGGGGGAGACCCCCCTACAATGAG. Translating it yields CASSEGGGRPPYNE. The CDR3 as a whole reads CASSEGGGRPPYNEQFF. The V and J genes are TRBV6-1 and TRBJ2-1; 8 bases agree with TRBD2. The read stops 3 residues short of the end of the CDR3; the missing end is completed from the germline J gene. The germline V gene encodes CDR1 MNHNS and CDR2 SASEGT. Germline trimming cut 1 base from V and 2 bases from J; bases unmatched to any gene: 7. CDR3 size: 17 residues.

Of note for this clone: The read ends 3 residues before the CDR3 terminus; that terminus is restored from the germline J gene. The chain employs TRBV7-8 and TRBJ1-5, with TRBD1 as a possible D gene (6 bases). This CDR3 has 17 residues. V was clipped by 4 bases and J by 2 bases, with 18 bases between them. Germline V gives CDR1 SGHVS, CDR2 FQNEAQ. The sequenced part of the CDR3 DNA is TGTGCCAGCAGCTCCCCAAACAGGGAAGGTGGCAATCAGCCC. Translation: CASSSPNREGGNQP. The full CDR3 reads CASSSPNREGGNQPQHF.

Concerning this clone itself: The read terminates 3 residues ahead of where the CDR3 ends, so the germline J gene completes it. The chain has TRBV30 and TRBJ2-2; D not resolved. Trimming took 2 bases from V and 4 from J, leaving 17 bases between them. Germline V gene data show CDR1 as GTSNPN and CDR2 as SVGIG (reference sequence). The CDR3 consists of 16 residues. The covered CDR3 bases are TGTGCCTGGAGTCTACCCCTTACCGGTCGCACCGGGGAG. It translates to CAWSLPLTGRTGE. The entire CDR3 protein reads CAWSLPLTGRTGELFF.

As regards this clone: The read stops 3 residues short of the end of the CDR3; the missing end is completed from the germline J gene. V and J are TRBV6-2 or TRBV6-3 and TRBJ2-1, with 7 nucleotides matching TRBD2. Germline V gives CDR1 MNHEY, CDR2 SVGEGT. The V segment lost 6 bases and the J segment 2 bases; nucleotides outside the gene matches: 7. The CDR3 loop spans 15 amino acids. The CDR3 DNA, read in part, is TGTGCCAGCAGCCAGAGCGGGGTCCCCTACAATGAG. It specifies CASSQSGVPYNE. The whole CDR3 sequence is CASSQSGVPYNEQFF.

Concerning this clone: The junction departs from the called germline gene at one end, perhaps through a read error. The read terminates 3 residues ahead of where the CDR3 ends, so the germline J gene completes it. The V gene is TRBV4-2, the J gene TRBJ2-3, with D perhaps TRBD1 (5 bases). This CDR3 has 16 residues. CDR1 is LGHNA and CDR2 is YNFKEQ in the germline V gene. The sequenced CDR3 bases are TGCGCCAGCAGCCAAGAGGTGTGGACAATTGAAGATACG. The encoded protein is CASSQEVWTIEDT. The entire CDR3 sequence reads CASSQEVWTIEDTQYF.

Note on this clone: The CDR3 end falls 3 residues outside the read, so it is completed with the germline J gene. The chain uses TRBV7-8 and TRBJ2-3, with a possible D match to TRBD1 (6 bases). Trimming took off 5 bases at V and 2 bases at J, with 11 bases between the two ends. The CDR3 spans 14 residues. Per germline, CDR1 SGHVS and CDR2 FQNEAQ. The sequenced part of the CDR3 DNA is TGTGCCAGCAGCCCTCAGGGGAACACAGATACG. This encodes CASSPQGNTDT. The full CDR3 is CASSPQGNTDTQYF.

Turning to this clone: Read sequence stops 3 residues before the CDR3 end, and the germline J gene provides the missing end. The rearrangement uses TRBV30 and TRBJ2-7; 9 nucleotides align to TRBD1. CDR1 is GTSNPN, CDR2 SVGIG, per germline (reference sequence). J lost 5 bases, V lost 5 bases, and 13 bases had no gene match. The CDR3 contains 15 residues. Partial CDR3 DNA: TGTGCCTGGGTTCGAGGGACAGGGACCGAGAACGAG. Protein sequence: CAWVRGTGTENE. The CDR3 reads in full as CAWVRGTGTENEQYF.

The CDR3 sequence: CASSRTLTNYGYTF. Partial CDR3 DNA: TGTGCCAGTAGCCGGACACTCACTAACTATGGC. The chain joins TRBV19 to TRBJ1-2; D may be TRBD1 (5 bases). The sequenced fragment ends 3 residues before the CDR3 boundary, so the rest is inferred from the germline J gene. Germline V gene lookup returns CDR1 LNHDA and CDR2 SQIVND (reference sequence). The CDR3 runs 14 residues. Trimming cost V 6 bases and J 0 bases, with 11 bases left between them.

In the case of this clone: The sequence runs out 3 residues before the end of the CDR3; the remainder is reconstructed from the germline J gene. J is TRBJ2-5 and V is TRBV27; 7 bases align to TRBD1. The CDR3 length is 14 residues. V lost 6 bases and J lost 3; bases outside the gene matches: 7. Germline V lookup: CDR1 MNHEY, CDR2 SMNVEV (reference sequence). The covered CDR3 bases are TGTGCCAGCAGGCCAGGACAGGTAGAAGAGACC. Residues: CASRPGQVEET. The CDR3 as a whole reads CASRPGQVEETQYF.

The CDR3 bases that were read are TGTGCCTGGAGTGGTAATATGAACACTGAA. It is translated as CAWSGNMNTE. The full CDR3 is CAWSGNMNTEAFF. The chain couples TRBV30 to TRBJ1-1; D is uncertain. The sequenced fragment ends 3 residues before the CDR3 boundary, so the rest is inferred from the germline J gene. V lost 1 base and J 0 bases, leaving 6 bases between the germline ends. Germline CDR1 is GTSNPN and CDR2 is SVGIG (reference sequence). The CDR3 is 13 residues long.

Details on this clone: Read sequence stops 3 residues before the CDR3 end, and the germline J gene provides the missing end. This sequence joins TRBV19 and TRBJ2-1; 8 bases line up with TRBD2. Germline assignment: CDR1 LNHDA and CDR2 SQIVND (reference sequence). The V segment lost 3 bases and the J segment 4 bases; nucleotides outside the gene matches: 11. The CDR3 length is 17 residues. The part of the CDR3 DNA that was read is TGTGCCAGTAGTATCCGGGTGGGCGGGGGGACATACAATGAG. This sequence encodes CASSIRVGGGTYNE. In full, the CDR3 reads CASSIRVGGGTYNEQFF.

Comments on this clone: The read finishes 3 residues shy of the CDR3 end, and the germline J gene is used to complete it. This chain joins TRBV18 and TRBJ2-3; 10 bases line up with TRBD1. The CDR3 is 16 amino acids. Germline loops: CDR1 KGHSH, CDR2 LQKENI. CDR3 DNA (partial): TGTGCCAGCTCACCTTCGACAGGGGGCCTACAAGAGACG. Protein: CASSPSTGGLQET. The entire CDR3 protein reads CASSPSTGGLQETQYF.

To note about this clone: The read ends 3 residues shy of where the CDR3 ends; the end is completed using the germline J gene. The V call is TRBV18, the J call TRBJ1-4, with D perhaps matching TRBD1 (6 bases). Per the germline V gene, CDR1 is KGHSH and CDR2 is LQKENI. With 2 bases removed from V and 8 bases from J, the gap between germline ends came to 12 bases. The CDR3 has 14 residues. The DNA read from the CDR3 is TGTGCCAGCTCACCAGGCAGGGGCAACGAAAAA. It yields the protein CASSPGRGNEK. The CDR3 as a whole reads CASSPGRGNEKLFF.

The CDR3: CASSSQGQLVEKLFF. CDR3 bases read: TGTGCCAGCAGCTCGCAGGGACAGCTTGTCGAAAAA. V usage is TRBV7-9 and J usage is TRBJ1-4; 7 nucleotides line up with TRBD1. The sequence runs out 3 residues before the end of the CDR3; the remainder is reconstructed from the germline J gene. Trimming cost V 4 bases and J 8 bases; bases outside gene matches: 10. Per the germline V gene, CDR1 is SEHNR and CDR2 is FQNEAQ (reference sequence). The CDR3 runs 15 residues. The full variable domain, in which reference TRBV7-9 and TRBJ1-4 provide the parts outside the CDR3, is DTGVSQNPRHKITKRGQNVTFRCDPISEHNRLYWYRQTLGQGPEFLTYFQNEAQLEKSRLLSDRFSAERPKGSFSTLEIQRTEQGDSAMYLCASSSQGQLVEKLFFGSGTQLSVL.

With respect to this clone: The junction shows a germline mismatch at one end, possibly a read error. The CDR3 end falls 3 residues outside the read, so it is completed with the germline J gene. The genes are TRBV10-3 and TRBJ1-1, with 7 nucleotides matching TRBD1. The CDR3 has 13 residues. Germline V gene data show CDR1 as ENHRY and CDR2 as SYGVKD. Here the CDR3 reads CAVRTGVGTEAFF. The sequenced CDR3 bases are TGTGCCGTCAGAACAGGGGTCGGGACTGAA.

The chain's CDR3 is CASSIVASGRRTGELFF. The CDR3 DNA, read in part, is TGTGCCAGTAGTATAGTGGCTAGCGGGAGGCGTACCGGGGAG. The chain recombines TRBV19 with TRBJ2-2; TRBD2 matches 11 bases. The read halts 3 residues ahead of the CDR3 end, with the missing end drawn from the germline J gene. The CDR3 is 17 amino acids. Losses at the gene ends were 1 base for V and 5 bases for J; bases not matched to a gene: 6. Germline V gene sequence: CDR1 LNHDA, CDR2 SQIVND (reference sequence).

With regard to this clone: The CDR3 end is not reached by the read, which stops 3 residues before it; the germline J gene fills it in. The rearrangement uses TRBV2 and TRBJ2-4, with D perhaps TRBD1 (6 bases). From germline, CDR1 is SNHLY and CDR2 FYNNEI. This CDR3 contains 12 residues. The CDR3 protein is CASSEQGSGQYF. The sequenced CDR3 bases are TGTGCCAGCAGTGAACAGGGGTCTGGT.

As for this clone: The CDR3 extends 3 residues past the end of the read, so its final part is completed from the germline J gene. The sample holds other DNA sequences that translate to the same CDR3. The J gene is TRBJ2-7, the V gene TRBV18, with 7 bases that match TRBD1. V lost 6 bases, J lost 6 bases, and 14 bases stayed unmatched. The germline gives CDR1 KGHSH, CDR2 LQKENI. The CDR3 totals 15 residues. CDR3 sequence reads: CASSPSGRGLGEQYF. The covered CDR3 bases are TGTGCCAGCTCTCCTTCGGGCAGGGGGTTAGGCGAG.

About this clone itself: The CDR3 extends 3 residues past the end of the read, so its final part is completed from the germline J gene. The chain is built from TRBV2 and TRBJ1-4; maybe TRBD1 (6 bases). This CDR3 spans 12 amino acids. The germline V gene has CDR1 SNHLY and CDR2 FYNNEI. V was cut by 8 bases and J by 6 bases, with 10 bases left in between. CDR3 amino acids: CASQGLHEKLFF. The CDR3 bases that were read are TGTGCCAGCCAGGGGCTTCATGAAAAA.

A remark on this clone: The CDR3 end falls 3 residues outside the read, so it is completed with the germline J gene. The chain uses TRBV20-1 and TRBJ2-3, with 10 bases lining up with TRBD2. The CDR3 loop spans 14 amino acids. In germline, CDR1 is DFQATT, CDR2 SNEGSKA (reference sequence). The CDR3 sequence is CSARVTSGIETQYF. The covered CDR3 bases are TGCAGTGCTAGAGTTACTAGCGGGATAGAGACG.

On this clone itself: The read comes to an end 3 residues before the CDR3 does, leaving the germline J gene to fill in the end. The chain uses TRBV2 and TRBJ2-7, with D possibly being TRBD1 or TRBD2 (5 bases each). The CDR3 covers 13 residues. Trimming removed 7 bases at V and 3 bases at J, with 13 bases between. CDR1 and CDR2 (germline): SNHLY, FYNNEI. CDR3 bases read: TGTGCCAGCAACGGGATGACAGACTACGAG. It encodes CASNGMTDYE. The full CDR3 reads CASNGMTDYEQYF. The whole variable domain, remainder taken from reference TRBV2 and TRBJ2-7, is EPEVTQTPSHQVTQMGQEVILRCVPISNHLYFYWYRQILGQKVEFLVSFYNNEISEKSEIFDDQFSVERPDGSNFTLKIRSTKLEDSAMYFCASNGMTDYEQYFGPGTRLTVT.

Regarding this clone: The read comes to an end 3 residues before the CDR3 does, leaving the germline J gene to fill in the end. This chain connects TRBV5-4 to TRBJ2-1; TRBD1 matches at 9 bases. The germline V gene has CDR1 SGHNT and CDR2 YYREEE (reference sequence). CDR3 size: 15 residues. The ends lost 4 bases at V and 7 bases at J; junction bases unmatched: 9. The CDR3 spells CASSADFGQGNEQFF. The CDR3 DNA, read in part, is TGTGCCAGCAGCGCAGACTTCGGACAGGGGAATGAG.

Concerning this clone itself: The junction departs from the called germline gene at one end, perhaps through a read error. CDR3 bases read: TGCAGCGTAGAAGTAGGGGGGGCGGAGACC. It codes for CSVEVGGAET. The CDR3 in full is CSVEVGGAETQYF. The J gene is TRBJ2-5, the V gene TRBV29-1; D possibly corresponds to TRBD2 (7 bases). The observed sequence ends 3 residues before the CDR3 terminus, with the missing tail filled in from the germline J gene. The CDR3 is 13 amino acids. Germline lookup yields CDR1 SQVTM and CDR2 ANQGSEA.

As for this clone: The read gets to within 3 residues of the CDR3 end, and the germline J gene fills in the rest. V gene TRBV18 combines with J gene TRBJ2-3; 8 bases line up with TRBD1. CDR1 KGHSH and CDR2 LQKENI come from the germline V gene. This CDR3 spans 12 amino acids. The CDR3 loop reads CASSDRGETQYF. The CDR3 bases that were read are TGTGCCAGCTCAGACAGGGGAGAGACG.

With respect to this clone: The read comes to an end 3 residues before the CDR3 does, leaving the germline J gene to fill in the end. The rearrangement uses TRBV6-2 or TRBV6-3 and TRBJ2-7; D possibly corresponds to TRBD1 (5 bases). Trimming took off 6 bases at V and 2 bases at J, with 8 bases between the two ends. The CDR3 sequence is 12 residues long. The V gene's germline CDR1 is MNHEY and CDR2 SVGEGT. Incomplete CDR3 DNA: TGTGCCAGCAGGGGGCCTACCTACGAG. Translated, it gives CASRGPTYE. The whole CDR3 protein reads CASRGPTYEQYF.

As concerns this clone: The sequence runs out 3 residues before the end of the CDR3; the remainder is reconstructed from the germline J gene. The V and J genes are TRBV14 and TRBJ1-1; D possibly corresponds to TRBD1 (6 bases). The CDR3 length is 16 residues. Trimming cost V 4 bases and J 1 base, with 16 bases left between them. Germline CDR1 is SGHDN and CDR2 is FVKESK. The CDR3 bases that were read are TGTGCCAGCAGCCCACTAAAGACAGGCCCGAACACTGAA. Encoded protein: CASSPLKTGPNTE. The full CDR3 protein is CASSPLKTGPNTEAFF.

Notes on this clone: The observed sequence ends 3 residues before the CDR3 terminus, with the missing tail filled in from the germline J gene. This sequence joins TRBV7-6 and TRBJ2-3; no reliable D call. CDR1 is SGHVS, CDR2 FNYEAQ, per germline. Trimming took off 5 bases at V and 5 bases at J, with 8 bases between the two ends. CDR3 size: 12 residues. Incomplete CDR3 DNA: TGTGCCAGCAGCCCGTTACAAGATACG. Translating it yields CASSPLQDT. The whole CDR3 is CASSPLQDTQYF. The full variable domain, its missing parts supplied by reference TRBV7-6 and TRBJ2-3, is GAGVSQSPRYKVTKRGQDVALRCDPISGHVSLYWYRQALGQGPEFLTYFNYEAQQDKSGLPNDRFSAERPEGSISTLTIQRTEQRDSAMYRCASSPLQDTQYFGPGTRLTVL.

The CDR3 here is CASSLAFDRAAQYF. The DNA read from the CDR3 is TGTGCCAGCAGCTTGGCTTTTGACAGGGCAGCG. The chain has TRBV5-6 and TRBJ2-3, with 7 bases lining up with TRBD1. Read coverage stops 3 residues before the CDR3 terminus; the germline J gene supplies the remainder. The CDR3 runs 14 residues. The germline V gene has CDR1 SGHDT and CDR2 YYEEEE. The full variable domain, with the rest looked up from reference TRBV5-6 and TRBJ2-3, is DAGVTQSPTHLIKTRGQQVTLRCSPKSGHDTVSWYQQALGQGPQFIFQYYEEEERQRGNFPDRFSGHQFPNYSSELNVNALLLGDSALYLCASSLAFDRAAQYFGPGTRLTVL.